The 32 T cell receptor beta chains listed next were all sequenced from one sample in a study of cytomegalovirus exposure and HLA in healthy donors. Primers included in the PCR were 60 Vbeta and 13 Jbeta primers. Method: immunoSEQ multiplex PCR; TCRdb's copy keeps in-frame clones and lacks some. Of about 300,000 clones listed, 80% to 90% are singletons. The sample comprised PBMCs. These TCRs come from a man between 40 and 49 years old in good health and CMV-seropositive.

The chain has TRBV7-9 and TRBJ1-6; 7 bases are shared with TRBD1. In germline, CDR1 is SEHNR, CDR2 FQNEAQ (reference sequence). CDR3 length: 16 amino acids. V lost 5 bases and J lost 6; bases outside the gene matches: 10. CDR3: CASSGRQGAPNSPLHF. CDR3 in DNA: TGTGCCAGCAGCGGACGACAGGGCGCCCCTAATTCACCCCTCCACTTT. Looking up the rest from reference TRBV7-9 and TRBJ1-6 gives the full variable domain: DTGVSQNPRHKITKRGQNVTFRCDPISEHNRLYWYRQTLGQGPEFLTYFQNEAQLEKSRLLSDRFSAERPKGSFSTLEIQRTEQGDSAMYLCASSGRQGAPNSPLHFGNGTRLTVT.

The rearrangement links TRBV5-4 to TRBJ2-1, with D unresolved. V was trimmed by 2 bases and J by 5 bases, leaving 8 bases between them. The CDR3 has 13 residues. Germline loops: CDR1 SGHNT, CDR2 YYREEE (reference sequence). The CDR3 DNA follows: TGTGCCAGCAGCTTAACACAGAACAATGAGCAGTTCTTC. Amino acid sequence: CASSLTQNNEQFF.

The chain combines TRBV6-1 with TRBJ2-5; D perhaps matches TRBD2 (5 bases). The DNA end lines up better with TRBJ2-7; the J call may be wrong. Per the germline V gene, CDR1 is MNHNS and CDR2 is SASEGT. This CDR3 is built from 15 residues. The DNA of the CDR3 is TGTGCCAGCAGTGAATTGGGAGTAGAAACCTACGAGCAGTACTTC. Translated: CASSELGVETYEQYF.

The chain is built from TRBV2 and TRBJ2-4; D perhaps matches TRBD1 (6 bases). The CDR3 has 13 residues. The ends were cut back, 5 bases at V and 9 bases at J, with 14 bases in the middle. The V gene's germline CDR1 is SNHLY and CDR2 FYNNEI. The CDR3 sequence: CASSSQGTGIQYF. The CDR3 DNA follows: TGTGCCAGCAGTTCCCAGGGGACGGGCATTCAGTACTTC.

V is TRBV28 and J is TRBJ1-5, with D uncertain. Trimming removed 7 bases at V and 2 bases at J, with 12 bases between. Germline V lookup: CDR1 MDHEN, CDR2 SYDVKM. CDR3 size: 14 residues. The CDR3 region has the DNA TGTGCCAGCATTGGAGGTACGGGCAATCAGCCCCAGCATTTT. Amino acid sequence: CASIGGTGNQPQHF.

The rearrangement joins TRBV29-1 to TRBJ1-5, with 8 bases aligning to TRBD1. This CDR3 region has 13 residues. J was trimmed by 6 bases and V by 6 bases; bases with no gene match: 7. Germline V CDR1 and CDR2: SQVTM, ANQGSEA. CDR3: CSVKQGDGQPQHF. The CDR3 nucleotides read TGCAGCGTCAAACAGGGGGATGGTCAGCCCCAGCATTTT.

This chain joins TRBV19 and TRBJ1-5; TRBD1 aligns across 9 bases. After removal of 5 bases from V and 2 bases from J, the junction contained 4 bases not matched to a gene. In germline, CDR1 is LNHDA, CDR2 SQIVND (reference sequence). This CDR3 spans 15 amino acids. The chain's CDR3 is CASSGRQGGNQPQHF. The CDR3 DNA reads TGTGCCAGTAGTGGGAGACAGGGGGGCAATCAGCCCCAGCATTTT.

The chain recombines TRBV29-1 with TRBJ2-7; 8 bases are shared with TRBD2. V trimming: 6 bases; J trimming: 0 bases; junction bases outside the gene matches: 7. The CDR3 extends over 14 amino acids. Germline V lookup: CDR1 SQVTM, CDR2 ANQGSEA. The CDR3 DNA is TGCAGCGTGGAACTAGCGGAGTACTCCTACGAGCAGTACTTC. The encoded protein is CSVELAEYSYEQYF.

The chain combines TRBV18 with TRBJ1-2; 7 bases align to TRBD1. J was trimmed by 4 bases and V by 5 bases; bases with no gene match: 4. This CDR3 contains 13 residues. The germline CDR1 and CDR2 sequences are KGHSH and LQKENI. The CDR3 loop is CASSSDRSYGYTF. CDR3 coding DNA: TGTGCCAGCTCATCGGACAGGAGCTATGGCTACACCTTC.

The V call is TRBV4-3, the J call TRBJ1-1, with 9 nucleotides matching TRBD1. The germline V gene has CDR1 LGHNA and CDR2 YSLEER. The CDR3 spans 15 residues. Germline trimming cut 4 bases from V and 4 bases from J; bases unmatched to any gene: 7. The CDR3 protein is CASSLTLDRGTEAFF. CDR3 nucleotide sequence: TGCGCCAGCAGCCTCACCCTGGACAGGGGCACTGAAGCTTTCTTT.

The CDR3: CASRPGQGYQDTQYF. CDR3 DNA sequence: TGCGCCAGCAGACCAGGACAGGGGTATCAAGATACGCAGTATTTT. V and J are TRBV10-1 and TRBJ2-3; 9 nucleotides line up with TRBD1. Unmatched junction bases numbered 9, after V lost 6 bases and J lost 5 bases. The germline V gene encodes CDR1 WNHNN and CDR2 SYGVQD (reference sequence). This CDR3 comprises 15 residues.

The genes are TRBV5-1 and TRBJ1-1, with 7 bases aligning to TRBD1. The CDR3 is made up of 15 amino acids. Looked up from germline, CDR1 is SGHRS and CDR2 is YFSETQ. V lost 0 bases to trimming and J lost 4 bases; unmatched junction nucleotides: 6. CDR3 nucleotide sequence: TGCGCCAGCAGCTTGGAACCGACAGGGTCCACTGAAGCTTTCTTT. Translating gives CASSLEPTGSTEAFF.

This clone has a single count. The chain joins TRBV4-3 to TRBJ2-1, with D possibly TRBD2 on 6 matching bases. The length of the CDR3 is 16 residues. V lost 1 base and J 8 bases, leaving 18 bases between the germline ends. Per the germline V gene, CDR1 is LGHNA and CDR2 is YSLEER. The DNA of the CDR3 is TGCGCCAGCAGCCAAGTCTCTGGGGACTCTATGTATGAGCAGTTCTTC. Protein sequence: CASSQVSGDSMYEQFF.

The CDR3 spells CAWESLAGGVDNEQFF. CDR3 coding DNA: TGTGCCTGGGAGTCATTAGCGGGAGGGGTGGACAATGAGCAGTTCTTC. J is TRBJ2-1 and V is TRBV30; 11 nucleotides line up with TRBD2. CDR1 and CDR2 (germline): GTSNPN, SVGIG (reference sequence). Losses at the gene ends were 5 bases for V and 5 bases for J; bases not matched to a gene: 11. The CDR3 extends over 16 amino acids. The whole variable domain, filled in from reference TRBV30 and TRBJ2-1, reads SQTIHQWPATLVQPVGSPLSLECTVEGTSNPNLYWYRQAAGRGLQLLFYSVGIGQISSEVPQNLSASRPQDRQFILSSKKLLLSDSGFYLCAWESLAGGVDNEQFFGPGTRLTVL.

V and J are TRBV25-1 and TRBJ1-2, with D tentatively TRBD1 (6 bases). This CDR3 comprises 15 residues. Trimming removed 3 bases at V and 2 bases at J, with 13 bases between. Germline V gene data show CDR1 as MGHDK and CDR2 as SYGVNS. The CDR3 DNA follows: TGTGCCAGCAGTGACCCAGGACAGATCAACTATGGCTACACCTTC. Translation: CASSDPGQINYGYTF.

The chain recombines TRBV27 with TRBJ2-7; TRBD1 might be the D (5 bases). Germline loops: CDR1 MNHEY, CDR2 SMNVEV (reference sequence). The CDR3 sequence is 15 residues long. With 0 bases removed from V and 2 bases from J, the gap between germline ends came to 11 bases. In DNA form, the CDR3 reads TGTGCCAGCAGTTTATCCCGGACACGGACCTACGAGCAGTACTTC. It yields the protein CASSLSRTRTYEQYF.

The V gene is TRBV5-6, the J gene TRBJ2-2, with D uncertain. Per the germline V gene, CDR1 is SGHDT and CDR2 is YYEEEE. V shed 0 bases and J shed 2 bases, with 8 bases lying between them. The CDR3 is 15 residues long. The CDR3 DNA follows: TGTGCCAGCAGCTTGGTTGGAGACAACACCGGGGAGCTGTTTTTT. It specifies CASSLVGDNTGELFF.

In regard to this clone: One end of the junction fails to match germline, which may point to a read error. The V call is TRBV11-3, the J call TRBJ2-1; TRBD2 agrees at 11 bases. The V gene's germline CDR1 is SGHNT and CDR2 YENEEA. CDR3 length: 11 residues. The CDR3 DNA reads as TGTGCCAGAGGACTAGCGGGCAGGCAGCTCTTC. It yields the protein CARGLAGRQLF.

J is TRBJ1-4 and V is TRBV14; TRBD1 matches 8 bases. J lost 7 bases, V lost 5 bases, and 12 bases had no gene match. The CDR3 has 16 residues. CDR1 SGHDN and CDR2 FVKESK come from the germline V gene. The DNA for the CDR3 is TGTGCCAGCAGCGTCAGAACAGGGGGTATTAGTGAAAAACTGTTTTTT. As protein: CASSVRTGGISEKLFF. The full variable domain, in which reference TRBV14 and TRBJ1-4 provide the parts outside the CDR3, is EAGVTQFPSHSVIEKGQTVTLRCDPISGHDNLYWYRRVMGKEIKFLLHFVKESKQDESGMPNNRFLAERTGGTYSTLKVQPAELEDSGVYFCASSVRTGGISEKLFFGSGTQLSVL.

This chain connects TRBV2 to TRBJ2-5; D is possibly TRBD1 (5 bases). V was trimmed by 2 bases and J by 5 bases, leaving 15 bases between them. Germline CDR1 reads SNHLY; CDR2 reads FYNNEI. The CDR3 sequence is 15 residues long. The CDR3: CASSEPGKIGETQYF. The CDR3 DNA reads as TGTGCCAGCAGTGAACCAGGGAAAATAGGGGAGACCCAGTACTTC.

The CDR3 DNA sequence: TGTGCCAGCAGCATGGGAGGACAGGCTTTCTACGAGCAGTACTTC. Translating gives CASSMGGQAFYEQYF. The chain links TRBV21-1 to TRBJ2-7; TRBD1, the table's D call, lacks a check against the DNA. TRBV21-1 is flagged as a pseudogene. The CDR3 is 15 amino acids.

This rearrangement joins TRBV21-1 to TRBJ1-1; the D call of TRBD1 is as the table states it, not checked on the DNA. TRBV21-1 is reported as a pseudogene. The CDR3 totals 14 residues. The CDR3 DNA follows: TGTGCCAGCAGCAAAACAGCAGTGGGCACTGAAGCTTTCTTT. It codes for CASSKTAVGTEAFF.

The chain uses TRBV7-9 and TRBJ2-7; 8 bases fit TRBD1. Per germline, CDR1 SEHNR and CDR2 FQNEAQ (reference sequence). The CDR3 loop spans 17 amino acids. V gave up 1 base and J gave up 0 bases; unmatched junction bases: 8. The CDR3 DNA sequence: TGTGCCAGCAGCTTAGGAACAGGGGGTCCTGACTCCTACGAGCAGTACTTC. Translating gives CASSLGTGGPDSYEQYF.

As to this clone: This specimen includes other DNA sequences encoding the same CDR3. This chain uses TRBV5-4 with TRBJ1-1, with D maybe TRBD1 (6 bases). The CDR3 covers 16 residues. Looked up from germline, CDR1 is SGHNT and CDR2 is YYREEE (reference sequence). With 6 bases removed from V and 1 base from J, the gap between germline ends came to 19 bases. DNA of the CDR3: TGTGCCAGCACACCTACGGGGGGCGGGGGGAACACTGAAGCTTTCTTT. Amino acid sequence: CASTPTGGGGNTEAFF.

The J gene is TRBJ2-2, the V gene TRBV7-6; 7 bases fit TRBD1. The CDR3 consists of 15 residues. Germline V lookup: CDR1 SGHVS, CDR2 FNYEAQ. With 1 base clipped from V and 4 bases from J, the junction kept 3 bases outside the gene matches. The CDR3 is CASSLVGQATGELFF. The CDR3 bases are TGTGCCAGCAGCTTAGTAGGACAGGCCACCGGGGAGCTGTTTTTT.

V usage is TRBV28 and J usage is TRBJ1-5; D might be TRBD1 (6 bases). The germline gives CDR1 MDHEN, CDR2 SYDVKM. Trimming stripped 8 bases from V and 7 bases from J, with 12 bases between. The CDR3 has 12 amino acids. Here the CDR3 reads CASLQGRQPQHF. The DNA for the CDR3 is TGTGCCAGCTTGCAGGGGCGCCAGCCCCAGCATTTT.

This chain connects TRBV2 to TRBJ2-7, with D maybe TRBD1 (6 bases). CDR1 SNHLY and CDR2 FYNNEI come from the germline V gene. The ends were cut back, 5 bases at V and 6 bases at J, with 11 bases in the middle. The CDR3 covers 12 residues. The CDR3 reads CASSLEGGEQYF. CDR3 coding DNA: TGTGCCAGCAGTTTAGAAGGGGGCGAGCAGTACTTC.

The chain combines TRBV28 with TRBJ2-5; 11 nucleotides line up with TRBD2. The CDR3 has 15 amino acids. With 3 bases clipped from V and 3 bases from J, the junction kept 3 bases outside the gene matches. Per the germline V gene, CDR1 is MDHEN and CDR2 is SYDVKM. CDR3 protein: CASSFSGLAEETQYF. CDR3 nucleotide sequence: TGTGCCAGCAGTTTCTCGGGACTAGCGGAAGAGACCCAGTACTTC.

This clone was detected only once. CDR3: CASSPPSGRLAGVGTGELFF. In DNA, the CDR3 is TGCGCCAGCAGCCCTCCCAGCGGGAGACTAGCGGGAGTTGGCACCGGGGAGCTGTTTTTT. The V and J genes are TRBV4-1 and TRBJ2-2, with 12 bases that match TRBD2. Germline-derived CDR1 and CDR2 are MGHRA and YSYEKL. Trimming took 4 bases from V and 4 from J; bases not matched to a gene: 16. This CDR3 has 20 residues.

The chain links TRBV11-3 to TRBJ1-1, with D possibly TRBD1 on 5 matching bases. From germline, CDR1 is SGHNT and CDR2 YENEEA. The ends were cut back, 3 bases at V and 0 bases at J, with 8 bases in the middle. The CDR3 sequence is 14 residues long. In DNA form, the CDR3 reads TGTGCCAGCAGCTTGGGGGGTATGAACACTGAAGCTTTCTTT. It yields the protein CASSLGGMNTEAFF.

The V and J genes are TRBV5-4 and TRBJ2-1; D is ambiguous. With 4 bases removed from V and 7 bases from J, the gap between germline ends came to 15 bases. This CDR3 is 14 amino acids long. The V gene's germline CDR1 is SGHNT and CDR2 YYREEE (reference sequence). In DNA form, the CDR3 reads TGTGCCAGCAGCCTTTTTACGGAGACGAATGAGCAGTTCTTC. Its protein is CASSLFTETNEQFF.

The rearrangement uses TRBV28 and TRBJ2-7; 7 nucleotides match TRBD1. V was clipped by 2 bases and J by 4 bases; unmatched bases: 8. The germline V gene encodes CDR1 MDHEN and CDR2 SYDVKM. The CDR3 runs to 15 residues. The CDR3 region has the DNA TGTGCCAGCAGTTTACTTGGGGACAGTCTTTACGAGCAGTACTTC. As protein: CASSLLGDSLYEQYF.